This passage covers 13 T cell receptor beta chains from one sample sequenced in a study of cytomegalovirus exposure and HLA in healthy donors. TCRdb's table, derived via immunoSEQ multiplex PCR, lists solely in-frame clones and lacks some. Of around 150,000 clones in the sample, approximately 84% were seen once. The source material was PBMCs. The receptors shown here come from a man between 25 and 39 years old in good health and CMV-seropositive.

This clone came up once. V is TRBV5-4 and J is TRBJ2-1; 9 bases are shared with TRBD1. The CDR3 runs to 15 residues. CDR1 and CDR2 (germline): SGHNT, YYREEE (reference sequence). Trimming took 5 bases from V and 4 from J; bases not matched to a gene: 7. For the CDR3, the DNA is TGTGCCAGCAGTGGACAGGGGAGAGGGTACAATGAGCAGTTCTTC. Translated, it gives CASSGQGRGYNEQFF.

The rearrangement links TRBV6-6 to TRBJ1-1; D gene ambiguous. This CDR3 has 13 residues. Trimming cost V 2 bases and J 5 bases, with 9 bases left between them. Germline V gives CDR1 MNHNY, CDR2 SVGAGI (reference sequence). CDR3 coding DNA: TGTGCCAGCAGTTACCGCCAGGTTACTGAAGCTTTCTTT. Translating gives CASSYRQVTEAFF.

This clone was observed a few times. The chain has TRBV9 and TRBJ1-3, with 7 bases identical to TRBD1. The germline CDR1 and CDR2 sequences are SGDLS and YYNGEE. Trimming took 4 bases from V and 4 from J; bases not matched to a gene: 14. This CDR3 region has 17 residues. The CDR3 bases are TGTGCCAGCAGCCCCGACGAAGGGGACAGAGGAGGAAACACCATATATTTT. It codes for CASSPDEGDRGGNTIYF.

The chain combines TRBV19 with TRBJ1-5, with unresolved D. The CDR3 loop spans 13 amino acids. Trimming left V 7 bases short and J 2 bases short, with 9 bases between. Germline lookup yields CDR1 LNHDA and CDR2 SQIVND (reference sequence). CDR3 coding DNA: TGTGCCAGTACTGGGAGGGGCAATCAGCCCCAGCATTTT. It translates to CASTGRGNQPQHF.

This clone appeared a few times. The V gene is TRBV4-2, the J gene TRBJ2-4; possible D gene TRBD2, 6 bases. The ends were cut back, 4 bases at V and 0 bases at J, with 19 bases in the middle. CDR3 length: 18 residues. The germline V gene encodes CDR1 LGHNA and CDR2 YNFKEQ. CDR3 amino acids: CASSLGTGGSLAKNIQYF. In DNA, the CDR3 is TGTGCCAGCAGCCTTGGGACTGGCGGTTCCTTAGCCAAAAACATTCAGTACTTC.

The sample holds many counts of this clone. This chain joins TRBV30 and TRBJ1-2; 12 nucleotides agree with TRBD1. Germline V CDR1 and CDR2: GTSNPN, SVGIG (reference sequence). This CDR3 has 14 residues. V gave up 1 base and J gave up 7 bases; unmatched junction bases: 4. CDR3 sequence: CAWSGDRGRRGYTF. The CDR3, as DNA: TGTGCCTGGAGTGGGGACAGGGGGCGACGTGGCTACACCTTC.

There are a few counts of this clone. CDR3 protein: CASSRVVSNYGYTF. The CDR3, as DNA: TGTGCCAGCAGCCGGGTCGTATCTAACTATGGCTACACCTTC. The V and J genes are TRBV7-2 and TRBJ1-2; D remains ambiguous. Germline V gene lookup returns CDR1 SGHTA and CDR2 FQGNSA. This CDR3 comprises 14 residues. The V end lost 5 bases, the J end lost 0 bases, and 10 bases lay between the germline ends.

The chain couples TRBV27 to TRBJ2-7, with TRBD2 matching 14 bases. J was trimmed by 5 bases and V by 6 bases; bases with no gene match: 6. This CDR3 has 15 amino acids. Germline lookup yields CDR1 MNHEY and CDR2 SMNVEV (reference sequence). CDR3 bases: TGTGCCAGCAGCCCCGGGACTAGCGGGAGTAACGAGCAGTACTTC. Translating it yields CASSPGTSGSNEQYF.

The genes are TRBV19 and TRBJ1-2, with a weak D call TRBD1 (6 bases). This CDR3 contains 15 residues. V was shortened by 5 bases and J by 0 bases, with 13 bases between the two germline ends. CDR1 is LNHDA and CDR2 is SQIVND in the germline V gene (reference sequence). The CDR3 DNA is TGTGCCAGTAGTCCCCGGGACAACCCTAACTATGGCTACACCTTC. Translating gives CASSPRDNPNYGYTF.

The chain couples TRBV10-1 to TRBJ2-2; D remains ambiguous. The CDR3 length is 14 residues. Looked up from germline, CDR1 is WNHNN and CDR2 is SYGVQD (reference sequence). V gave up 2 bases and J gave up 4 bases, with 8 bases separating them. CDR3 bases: TGCGCCAGCAGTGAGGGCAGAACCACCGGGGAGCTGTTTTTT. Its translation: CASSEGRTTGELFF.

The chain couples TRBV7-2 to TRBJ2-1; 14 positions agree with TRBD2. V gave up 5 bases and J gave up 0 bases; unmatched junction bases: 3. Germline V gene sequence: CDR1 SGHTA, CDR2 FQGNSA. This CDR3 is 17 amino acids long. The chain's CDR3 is CASSPGLAGGSYNEQFF. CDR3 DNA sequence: TGTGCCAGCAGCCCTGGACTAGCGGGGGGCTCCTACAATGAGCAGTTCTTC.

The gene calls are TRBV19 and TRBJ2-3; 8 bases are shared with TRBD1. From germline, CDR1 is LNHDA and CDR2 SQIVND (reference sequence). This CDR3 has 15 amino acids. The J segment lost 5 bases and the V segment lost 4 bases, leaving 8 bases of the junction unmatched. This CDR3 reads CASSTGTGPRDTQYF. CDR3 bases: TGTGCCAGTAGTACCGGGACAGGTCCTAGAGATACGCAGTATTTT.

The DNA for the CDR3 is TGCGCCAGCAGCTTGGGGAGCTCTGGGGCCAACGTCCTGACTTTC. This sequence encodes CASSLGSSGANVLTF. The V call is TRBV5-1, the J call TRBJ2-6; D ambiguous. Germline CDR1 is SGHRS and CDR2 is YFSETQ. Trimming took 0 bases from V and 0 from J, leaving 4 bases between them. The CDR3 length is 15 residues.